These 16 T cell receptor beta chains share one sample of origin, sequenced in a study of blood T cells in healthy people across ages. The use of a sample-barcoded 5' primer and a J-beta primer mix characterized a second PCR of about 7 to 12 cycles. MiXCR was run by TCRdb on the 5' RACE reads, yielding one entry per CDR3 protein. Here the sample spans about a million distinct CDR3 sequences, around 54% being singletons. The source material was blood. All receptors come from a woman aged 55-75 years in good health.

The chain has TRBV20-1 and TRBJ2-5, with D perhaps matching TRBD2 (5 bases). Germline CDR1 is DFQATT and CDR2 is SNEGSKA (reference sequence). V was pared by 3 bases and J by 5 bases, with 16 bases between. This CDR3 has 14 residues. CDR3 bases: TGCAGTGCTAGTTTGAGCGGAGTAGTGGAGACCCAGTACTTC. This sequence encodes CSASLSGVVETQYF.

The gene calls are TRBV7-9 and TRBJ2-5; no definite D call. The CDR3 length is 15 residues. The germline V gene encodes CDR1 SEHNR and CDR2 FQNEAQ (reference sequence). V gave up 4 bases and J gave up 11 bases, with 23 bases separating them. The CDR3 loop reads CASSSQSATYNEQYF. In nucleotides, the CDR3 is TGTGCCAGCAGCTCCCAGTCTGCTACTTACAATGAGCAGTACTTC.

The rearrangement joins TRBV5-6 to TRBJ2-7, with 8 nucleotides matching TRBD2. CDR1 and CDR2 from the germline V gene are SGHDT and YYEEEE. J was trimmed by 1 base and V by 1 base; bases with no gene match: 7. The length of the CDR3 is 16 residues. The CDR3 protein is CASSLLSAGGSYEQYF. The CDR3, as DNA: TGTGCCAGCAGCTTGCTGTCGGCGGGAGGATCCTACGAGCAGTACTTC.

This chain links TRBV24-1 with TRBJ2-7, with a possible D match to TRBD2 (6 bases). The end of the DNA is better explained by TRBJ2-5, so the J call may be wrong. The CDR3 consists of 12 residues. The germline CDR1 and CDR2 sequences are KGHDR and SFDVKD. This CDR3 is CATSVGRGTQYF. CDR3 coding DNA: TGTGCCACCAGTGTCGGGAGAGGGACCCAGTACTTC.

The genes are TRBV4-1 and TRBJ2-3, with 11 bases lining up with TRBD2. Germline values: CDR1 MGHRA, CDR2 YSYEKL. The trim removed 1 base at V and 4 bases at J, leaving 10 bases unmatched. The CDR3 has 18 amino acids. The CDR3 spells CASSQVTSGSGRADTQYF. In DNA, the CDR3 is TGCGCCAGCAGCCAAGTTACTAGCGGGAGTGGGAGGGCAGATACGCAGTATTTT.

This clonotype was seen more than once but under ten times. The V and J genes are TRBV28 and TRBJ1-2; D may be TRBD1 (5 bases). V was cut by 5 bases and J by 7 bases, with 8 bases left in between. This CDR3 has 11 amino acids. The germline CDR1 and CDR2 sequences are MDHEN and SYDVKM. CDR3 in DNA: TGTGCCAGCAGTGTTACAGGTGGCTACACCTTC. Its protein product is CASSVTGGYTF.

This clonotype was seen more than once but under ten times. The V gene is TRBV5-1, the J gene TRBJ2-7; TRBD2 is a possible D gene (6 bases). Germline V gene sequence: CDR1 SGHRS, CDR2 YFSETQ. This CDR3 contains 17 residues. Trimming shortened V by 2 bases and J by 5 bases, and 23 bases separated the two germline ends. The CDR3 region has the DNA TGCGCCAGCAGCTTCCAGGGAGGTAGTCTGGTTAGAGACGAGCAGTACTTC. Protein sequence: CASSFQGGSLVRDEQYF. Full variable domain (remainder filled in from reference TRBV5-1 and TRBJ2-7): KAGVTQTPRYLIKTRGQQVTLSCSPISGHRSVSWYQQTPGQGLQFLFEYFSETQRNKGNFPGRFSGRQFSNSRSEMNVSTLELGDSALYLCASSFQGGSLVRDEQYFGPGTRLTVT.

There are a few counts of this clonotype. This chain uses TRBV4-1 with TRBJ2-1, with TRBD1 identical over 8 bases. This CDR3 contains 14 residues. Germline V lookup: CDR1 MGHRA, CDR2 YSYEKL. Trimming took 5 bases from V and 4 from J; bases not matched to a gene: 4. The CDR3 loop reads CASSVRDRYNEQFF. The CDR3 nucleotides read TGCGCCAGCAGCGTCCGGGACAGGTACAATGAGCAGTTCTTC.

The rearrangement joins TRBV29-1 to TRBJ1-4; TRBD1 is a possible D gene (6 bases). There are 11 residues in the CDR3. The ends were cut back, 7 bases at V and 8 bases at J, with 11 bases in the middle. Germline assignment: CDR1 SQVTM and CDR2 ANQGSEA. CDR3: CSAGQTEKLFF. The CDR3 region has the DNA TGCAGCGCTGGACAGACCGAAAAACTGTTTTTT.

This clonotype was seen a handful of times. The rearrangement joins TRBV12-3 or TRBV12-4 to TRBJ2-3, with TRBD2 matching over 7 bases. V was clipped by 5 bases and J by 2 bases; unmatched bases: 1. The CDR3 totals 13 residues. CDR3 nucleotide sequence: TGTGCCAGCAGTGGGGGGGTCACAGATACGCAGTATTTT. Protein: CASSGGVTDTQYF.

The chain recombines TRBV4-2 with TRBJ2-1; TRBD1 aligns across 10 bases. CDR1 and CDR2 (germline): LGHNA, YNFKEQ. The CDR3 contains 16 residues. Trimming took 1 base from V and 4 from J; bases not matched to a gene: 4. CDR3 loop: CASSQGGQGQYNEQFF. The DNA for the CDR3 is TGTGCCAGCAGCCAAGGGGGACAGGGGCAATACAATGAGCAGTTCTTC.

This clonotype was detected only a few times. This sequence joins TRBV7-2 and TRBJ1-1, with no clear D. V was shortened by 2 bases and J by 8 bases, with 12 bases between the two germline ends. The germline CDR1 and CDR2 sequences are SGHTA and FQGNSA. The CDR3 is 13 residues long. The DNA for the CDR3 is TGTGCCAGCAGCTTATCCTACGGATACGAAGCTTTCTTT. Residues: CASSLSYGYEAFF.

The J gene is TRBJ1-4, the V gene TRBV4-3, with D possibly being TRBD1 (6 bases). Per germline, CDR1 LGHNA and CDR2 YSLEER. V was clipped by 1 base and J by 4 bases, with 13 bases between them. There are 16 residues in the CDR3. CDR3 loop: CASSQGDRRSNEKLFF. The CDR3 nucleotides are TGCGCCAGCAGCCAAGGTGACAGGAGAAGTAATGAAAAACTGTTTTTT.

The chain has TRBV29-1 and TRBJ2-3, with 8 bases that match TRBD1. The junction had 7 bases not matched to a gene; V was cut back by 5 bases and J by 0 bases. From germline, CDR1 is SQVTM and CDR2 ANQGSEA. This CDR3 comprises 15 residues. CDR3 in amino acids: CSVPGQGLSTDTQYF. The CDR3 DNA is TGCAGCGTTCCAGGACAGGGCTTGAGCACAGATACGCAGTATTTT.

The chain has TRBV6-5 and TRBJ2-5; D is perhaps TRBD2 (6 bases). There are 15 residues in the CDR3. CDR1 and CDR2 from the germline V gene are MNHEY and SVGAGI. V was pared by 6 bases and J by 3 bases, with 17 bases between. CDR3 coding DNA: TGTGCCAGCAGCCCGAGGGGAGCGGGTGAAGAGACCCAGTACTTC. Its protein is CASSPRGAGEETQYF.

The DNA of the CDR3 is TGTGCCAGCAGCGTAGGAGGGACAGGGGAGGAAAAACTGTTTTTT. Its translation is CASSVGGTGEEKLFF. This sequence joins TRBV9 and TRBJ1-4; 10 bases line up with TRBD1. This CDR3 spans 15 amino acids. The germline CDR1 and CDR2 sequences are SGDLS and YYNGEE. The junction had 4 bases not matched to a gene; V was cut back by 0 bases and J by 8 bases. Combining the CDR3 with reference TRBV9 and TRBJ1-4 gives the whole variable domain DSGVTQTPKHLITATGQRVTLRCSPRSGDLSVYWYQQSLDQGLQFLIQYYNGEERAKGNILERFSAQQFPDLHSELNLSSLELGDSALYFCASSVGGTGEEKLFFGSGTQLSVL.